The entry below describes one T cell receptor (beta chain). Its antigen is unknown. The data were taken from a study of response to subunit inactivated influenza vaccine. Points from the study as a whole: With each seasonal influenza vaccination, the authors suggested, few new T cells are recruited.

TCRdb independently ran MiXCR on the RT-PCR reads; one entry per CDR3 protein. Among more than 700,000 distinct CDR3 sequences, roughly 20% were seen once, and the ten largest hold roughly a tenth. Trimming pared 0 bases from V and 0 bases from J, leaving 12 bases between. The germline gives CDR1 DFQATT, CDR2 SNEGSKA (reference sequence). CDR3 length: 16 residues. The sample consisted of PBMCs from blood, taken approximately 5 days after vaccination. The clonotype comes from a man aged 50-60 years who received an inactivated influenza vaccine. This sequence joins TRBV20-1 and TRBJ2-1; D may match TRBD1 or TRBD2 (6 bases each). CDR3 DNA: TGCAGTGCTAGAGATCTCGCGGGACACTCCTACAATGAGCAGTTCTTC. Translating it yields CSARDLAGHSYNEQFF.